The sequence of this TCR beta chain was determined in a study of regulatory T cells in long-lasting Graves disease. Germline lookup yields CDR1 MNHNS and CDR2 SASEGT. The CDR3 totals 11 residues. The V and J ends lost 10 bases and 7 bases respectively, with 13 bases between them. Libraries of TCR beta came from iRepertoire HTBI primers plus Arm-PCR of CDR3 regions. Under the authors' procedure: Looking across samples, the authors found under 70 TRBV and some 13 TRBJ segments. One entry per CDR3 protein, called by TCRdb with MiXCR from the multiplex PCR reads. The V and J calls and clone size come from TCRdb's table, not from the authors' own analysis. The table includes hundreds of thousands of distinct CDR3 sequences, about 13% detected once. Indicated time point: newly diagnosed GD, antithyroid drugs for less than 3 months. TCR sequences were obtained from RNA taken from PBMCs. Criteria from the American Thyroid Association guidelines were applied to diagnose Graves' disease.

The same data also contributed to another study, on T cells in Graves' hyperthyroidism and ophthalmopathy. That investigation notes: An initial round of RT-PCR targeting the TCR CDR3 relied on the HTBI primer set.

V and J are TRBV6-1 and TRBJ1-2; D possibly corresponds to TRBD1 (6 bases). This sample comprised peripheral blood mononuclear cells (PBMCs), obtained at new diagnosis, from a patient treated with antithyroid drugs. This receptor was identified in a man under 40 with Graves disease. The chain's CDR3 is CATNGGLGYTF. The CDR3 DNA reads TGTGCCACCAATGGGGGGCTTGGCTACACCTTC.